The 7 T cell receptor beta chains presented below share a single source sample, sequenced in a study of beta chain features in type 1 diabetes. The study, taken as a whole, reports: People with Type 1 diabetes carried modestly yet significantly shorter TCRB CDR3s in all four CD4+ subsets.

Every isolated RNA sample was fully reverse transcribed, so sequencing captured expressed TCRB transcripts. Using immunoSEQ multiplex PCR, the repertoire was profiled, and TCRdb retains in-frame clones only, with some absent. The sample holds 200,000 to 300,000 clones, 11% seen once. No antigens are known for them. Sequencing input: naive CD4+ T cells from blood. The receptors stem from a man between 25 and 39 years old with type 1 diabetes.

This clone came up a few times. The chain employs TRBV9 and TRBJ2-2; 8 bases line up with TRBD2. The germline CDR1 and CDR2 sequences are SGDLS and YYNGEE. After removal of 3 bases from V and 3 bases from J, the junction contained 10 bases not matched to a gene. This CDR3 spans 17 amino acids. In DNA form, the CDR3 reads TGTGCCAGCAGCGAGGGTAGCGGGGTGCGGGACACCGGGGAGCTGTTTTTT. This sequence encodes CASSEGSGVRDTGELFF. Full variable domain (outside the CDR3, taken from reference TRBV9 and TRBJ2-2): DSGVTQTPKHLITATGQRVTLRCSPRSGDLSVYWYQQSLDQGLQFLIQYYNGEERAKGNILERFSAQQFPDLHSELNLSSLELGDSALYFCASSEGSGVRDTGELFFGEGSRLTVL.

This sequence joins TRBV7-9 and TRBJ1-1; D remains ambiguous. Germline lookup yields CDR1 SEHNR and CDR2 FQNEAQ (reference sequence). Trimming took off 5 bases at V and 2 bases at J, with 9 bases between the two ends. The CDR3 is 13 amino acids. CDR3 region: CASSPPQNTEAFF. The CDR3 coding sequence is TGTGCCAGCAGCCCCCCACAAAACACTGAAGCTTTCTTT.

The chain links TRBV7-9 to TRBJ2-2; no reliable D call. The germline V and J ends were trimmed by 4 bases and 5 bases, with 5 bases remaining between them. In germline, CDR1 is SEHNR, CDR2 FQNEAQ (reference sequence). The CDR3 has 12 residues. As DNA, the CDR3 is TGTGCCAGCAGCTCCATGACCGGGGAGCTGTTTTTT. It codes for CASSSMTGELFF.

This chain joins TRBV4-3 and TRBJ2-3, with 13 bases aligning to TRBD2. The ends lost 4 bases at V and 2 bases at J; junction bases unmatched: 3. Germline loops: CDR1 LGHNA, CDR2 YSLEER. This CDR3 is 16 amino acids long. The CDR3 nucleotides are TGCGCCAGCAGCCGGACTAGCGGGGGAACCACAGATACGCAGTATTTT. Translating gives CASSRTSGGTTDTQYF.

This clone was counted between two and nine times. The gene calls are TRBV4-2 and TRBJ1-5; TRBD1 is a possible D gene (5 bases). This CDR3 has 15 amino acids. With 3 bases removed from V and 7 bases from J, the gap between germline ends came to 16 bases. Germline V CDR1 and CDR2: LGHNA, YNFKEQ. The CDR3: CASSHTGVTWQPQHF. The CDR3 nucleotides read TGTGCCAGCAGCCACACGGGGGTAACTTGGCAGCCCCAGCATTTT.

V usage is TRBV9 and J usage is TRBJ1-5; TRBD1 agrees at 7 bases. Germline V lookup: CDR1 SGDLS, CDR2 YYNGEE. The CDR3 is 14 residues long. With V trimmed by 3 bases and J by 6 bases, 6 bases remained unmatched. The CDR3 sequence is CASSASGGGQPQHF. CDR3 nucleotide sequence: TGTGCCAGCAGCGCTTCAGGGGGTGGTCAGCCCCAGCATTTT.

This chain uses TRBV11-2 with TRBJ2-5; 8 bases are a match to TRBD2. After removal of 1 base from V and 4 bases from J, the junction contained 5 bases not matched to a gene. The germline V gene has CDR1 SGHAT and CDR2 FQNNGV. The CDR3 is 15 amino acids. The DNA of the CDR3 is TGTGCCAGCAGCTTAGGAACGGGGGGGCCAGAGACCCAGTACTTC. This translates into CASSLGTGGPETQYF.